Each of the 10 T cell receptor beta chains below was sequenced from the same sample in a study of blood T cell repertoires in COVID-19. Method: immunoSEQ multiplex PCR; TCRdb's copy keeps in-frame clones and lacks some. The sample records around 130,000 clones, approximately 80% being singletons. Source material: peripheral blood. Receptors originate from a woman aged 55 to 70 with acute or convalescent COVID-19.

This clone was detected only once. This chain joins TRBV10-3 and TRBJ2-5; 7 nucleotides line up with TRBD2. The trim removed 11 bases at V and 4 bases at J, leaving 10 bases unmatched. The germline CDR1 and CDR2 sequences are ENHRY and SYGVKD. The CDR3 covers 13 residues. CDR3 amino acids: CAVTGGIGETQYF. The CDR3 DNA sequence: TGTGCCGTTACGGGAGGAATCGGAGAGACCCAGTACTTC.

This CDR3 is CASNTGVTPLHF. CDR3 DNA: TGTGCCAGCAATACAGGGGTAACACCCCTCCACTTT. The genes are TRBV27 and TRBJ1-6, with 7 bases fitting TRBD1. With V trimmed by 7 bases and J by 11 bases, 5 bases remained unmatched. This CDR3 is 12 amino acids long. Germline V CDR1 and CDR2: MNHEY, SMNVEV (reference sequence).

This clone was seen a few times. In DNA, the CDR3 is TGCAGCGTAGCCGGGACAGGGGAAGGTAGGGATGAGCAGTTCTTC. Residues: CSVAGTGEGRDEQFF. The chain couples TRBV29-1 to TRBJ2-1, with 10 nucleotides matching TRBD1. The V segment lost 6 bases and the J segment 8 bases; nucleotides outside the gene matches: 13. Per the germline V gene, CDR1 is SQVTM and CDR2 is ANQGSEA. CDR3 length equals 15 residues.

V gene TRBV19 combines with J gene TRBJ1-1; no clear D. The V gene's germline CDR1 is LNHDA and CDR2 SQIVND (reference sequence). V was shortened by 1 base and J by 3 bases, with 9 bases between the two germline ends. The CDR3 is 14 amino acids. The CDR3 DNA sequence: TGTGCCAGTAGTATAGGAGGGCCGGACACTGAAGCTTTCTTT. Amino acids: CASSIGGPDTEAFF. The full variable domain, completed using reference TRBV19 and TRBJ1-1, is DGGITQSPKYLFRKEGQNVTLSCEQNLNHDAMYWYRQDPGQGLRLIYYSQIVNDFQKGDIAEGYSVSREKKESFPLTVTSAQKNPTAFYLCASSIGGPDTEAFFGQGTRLTVV.

J is TRBJ1-2 and V is TRBV25-1, with D possibly being TRBD1 (5 bases). In germline, CDR1 is MGHDK, CDR2 SYGVNS. This CDR3 is built from 16 residues. Deletions cut 1 base from V and 5 bases from J, with 17 bases between. CDR3 bases: TGTGCCAGCAGTGAATCCAGACAGCCACCTAGGTATGGCTACACCTTC. Translation: CASSESRQPPRYGYTF.

The chain employs TRBV6-1 and TRBJ1-5, with no clear D. The V end was cut by 3 bases, the J end by 4 bases, with 7 bases between. CDR1 and CDR2 (germline): MNHNS, SASEGT. The CDR3 length is 13 residues. The CDR3 nucleotides read TGTGCCAGCAGTGACAGGCATAATCAGCCCCAGCATTTT. This codes for CASSDRHNQPQHF.

This clone has just one count. The chain uses TRBV20-1 and TRBJ2-5; 8 nucleotides match TRBD2. Unmatched junction bases numbered 9, after V lost 3 bases and J lost 0 bases. The CDR3 extends over 16 amino acids. Germline CDR1 reads DFQATT; CDR2 reads SNEGSKA (reference sequence). The CDR3 coding sequence is TGCAGTGCTAGTGGGCTAGCGGGTCCGTACCAAGAGACCCAGTACTTC. Translating it yields CSASGLAGPYQETQYF.

This clone was seen just once. The V gene is TRBV5-5, the J gene TRBJ1-2; no definite D call. CDR1 and CDR2 from the germline V gene are SGHKS and YYEKEE (reference sequence). Trimming cost V 0 bases and J 4 bases, with 10 bases left between them. This CDR3 has 14 residues. The chain's CDR3 is CASSLDVQTYGYTF. CDR3 nucleotides: TGTGCCAGCAGCTTGGACGTACAAACCTATGGCTACACCTTC.

The genes are TRBV3-1 (or the pseudogene TRBV3-2) and TRBJ1-5; D gene unclear. From germline, CDR1 is LGHDT and CDR2 YNNKEL (reference sequence). This CDR3 spans 14 amino acids. The V end was cut by 4 bases, the J end by 3 bases, with 10 bases between. Written as DNA, the CDR3 is TGTGCCAGCAGCCCTCAAAGAGTCAATCAGCCCCAGCATTTT. This translates into CASSPQRVNQPQHF.

The rearrangement uses TRBV19 and TRBJ2-3; 9 bases agree with TRBD2. The V segment lost 5 bases and the J segment 2 bases; nucleotides outside the gene matches: 5. This CDR3 is built from 15 residues. The germline gives CDR1 LNHDA, CDR2 SQIVND (reference sequence). CDR3 sequence (DNA): TGTGCCAGTAGTCCCAGACTAGCGGTCACAGATACGCAGTATTTT. Amino acids: CASSPRLAVTDTQYF. The entire variable domain, with the rest obtained from reference TRBV19 and TRBJ2-3, is as follows: DGGITQSPKYLFRKEGQNVTLSCEQNLNHDAMYWYRQDPGQGLRLIYYSQIVNDFQKGDIAEGYSVSREKKESFPLTVTSAQKNPTAFYLCASSPRLAVTDTQYFGPGTRLTVL.